Shown below are 28 T cell receptor beta chains from a single sample sequenced in a study of Ad26.COV2.S vaccination and SARS-CoV-2 variants. As to treatment: 15 to 20 received Ad26.COV2.S at low or high dose, single or two shots; 5 received placebo; per-sample allocation not given. The investigators took samples on day 63 after the first vaccine or placebo injection. Method: immunoSEQ multiplex PCR; TCRdb's copy keeps in-frame clones and lacks some. The table has approximately 410,000 clones, around 89% seen once. The sample consisted of peripheral blood, taken in a trial of Ad26.COV2.S vaccine versus placebo. These TCRs come from a person between 18 and 60 years old who received the Ad26.COV2.S COVID-19 vaccine or a placebo.

Worth noting for this clone: In the same sample, other DNA sequences code for this CDR3. The rearrangement uses TRBV7-2 and TRBJ1-5, with D hard to call. CDR1 SGHTA and CDR2 FQGNSA come from the germline V gene. Trimming shortened V by 5 bases and J by 0 bases, and 2 bases separated the two germline ends. The CDR3 has 12 amino acids. The CDR3 loop reads CASSPSNQPQHF. CDR3 nucleotide sequence: TGTGCCAGCAGCCCTAGCAATCAGCCCCAGCATTTT.

The rearrangement joins TRBV27 to TRBJ2-2; the D gene is possibly TRBD1 (6 bases). Germline CDR1 is MNHEY and CDR2 is SMNVEV (reference sequence). V was pared by 4 bases and J by 7 bases, with 10 bases between. The CDR3 consists of 13 residues. The CDR3 region has the DNA TGTGCCAGCAGTTCAGGGGCCTTCGGGGAGCTGTTTTTT. Its translation: CASSSGAFGELFF.

The chain combines TRBV27 with TRBJ1-2; D gene unclear. The length of the CDR3 is 14 residues. Trimming removed 1 base at V and 2 bases at J, with 8 bases between. CDR1 and CDR2 from the germline V gene are MNHEY and SMNVEV (reference sequence). The CDR3 sequence is CASSLFSGNYGYTF. The CDR3 DNA reads as TGTGCCAGCAGTTTATTTTCAGGAAACTATGGCTACACCTTC.

The chain recombines TRBV2 with TRBJ2-2; D remains unclear. CDR3 length: 14 amino acids. Germline-derived CDR1 and CDR2 are SNHLY and FYNNEI. V lost 4 bases, J lost 4 bases, and 10 bases lay in between. The CDR3 sequence: CASSVALSTGELFF. In DNA, the CDR3 is TGTGCCAGCAGTGTAGCACTATCCACCGGGGAGCTGTTTTTT.

The chain employs TRBV28 and TRBJ1-5; no clear D gene. Germline lookup yields CDR1 MDHEN and CDR2 SYDVKM. This CDR3 is 15 amino acids long. Trimming took off 6 bases at V and 6 bases at J, with 18 bases between the two ends. The DNA of the CDR3 is TGTGCCAGCAGCGGTGCGGGAGGTCGGGGTCAGCCCCAGCATTTT. This encodes CASSGAGGRGQPQHF.

The chain has TRBV24-1 and TRBJ2-3; 12 bases agree with TRBD1. The germline CDR1 and CDR2 sequences are KGHDR and SFDVKD. V lost 7 bases, J lost 4 bases, and 5 bases stayed unmatched. The CDR3 consists of 15 residues. As DNA, the CDR3 is TGTGCCACCAGCGGGACAGGGGGCGCCGCAGATACGCAGTATTTT. It is translated as CATSGTGGAADTQYF.

This chain links TRBV19 with TRBJ2-1; 11 bases fit TRBD2. Germline trimming cut 1 base from V and 9 bases from J; bases unmatched to any gene: 5. The CDR3 covers 15 residues. Germline assignment: CDR1 LNHDA and CDR2 SQIVND (reference sequence). The CDR3 loop is CASSIVAGGQGEQFF. DNA of the CDR3: TGTGCCAGTAGTATAGTAGCGGGGGGGCAGGGTGAGCAGTTCTTC.

The V and J genes are TRBV7-9 and TRBJ2-7; 7 bases are a match to TRBD1. The V gene's germline CDR1 is SEHNR and CDR2 FQNEAQ (reference sequence). The CDR3 is 16 amino acids. Trimming took 5 bases from V and 0 from J; bases not matched to a gene: 10. In nucleotides, the CDR3 is TGTGCCAGCAGCCACAATTCGGGACAGTACTCCTACGAGCAGTACTTC. Translated: CASSHNSGQYSYEQYF. Full variable domain (outside the CDR3, taken from reference TRBV7-9 and TRBJ2-7): DTGVSQNPRHKITKRGQNVTFRCDPISEHNRLYWYRQTLGQGPEFLTYFQNEAQLEKSRLLSDRFSAERPKGSFSTLEIQRTEQGDSAMYLCASSHNSGQYSYEQYFGPGTRLTVT.

This chain joins TRBV4-3 and TRBJ2-7, with D perhaps TRBD1 (5 bases). In germline, CDR1 is LGHNA, CDR2 YSLEER. The CDR3 sequence is 18 residues long. Trimming cost V 0 bases and J 4 bases, with 22 bases left between them. The CDR3: CASSQDSIVGLEPYEQYF. As DNA, the CDR3 is TGCGCCAGCAGCCAAGATAGTATAGTGGGGCTAGAACCTTACGAGCAGTACTTC.

J is TRBJ1-1 and V is TRBV12-3 or TRBV12-4; possible D gene TRBD1, 5 bases. V was pared by 10 bases and J by 0 bases, with 12 bases between. This CDR3 is 13 amino acids long. In nucleotides, the CDR3 is TGTGCCACCCGGGGGGTCGTGAACACTGAAGCTTTCTTT. It encodes CATRGVVNTEAFF.

The V gene is TRBV28, the J gene TRBJ2-2; D tentatively reads TRBD1 or TRBD2 (5 bases each). The germline CDR1 and CDR2 sequences are MDHEN and SYDVKM. The CDR3 is 16 amino acids. Trimming removed 3 bases from V and 4 bases from J, with 15 bases in between. CDR3 in DNA: TGTGCCAGCAGTTTCACGAGGGGCTCGGGCACCGGGGAGCTGTTTTTT. It translates to CASSFTRGSGTGELFF.

The chain uses TRBV4-1 and TRBJ2-7; 12 nucleotides line up with TRBD2. CDR1 MGHRA and CDR2 YSYEKL come from the germline V gene. The CDR3 runs to 17 residues. The V gene end was trimmed by 2 bases and the J gene end by 7 bases; junction bases not matched to a gene: 12. Written as DNA, the CDR3 is TGCGCCAGCAGCCAAACCACCCTAGCGGGGGGGCAGGGGGAGCAGTACTTC. As protein: CASSQTTLAGGQGEQYF.

The rearrangement links TRBV10-1 to TRBJ1-1, with 10 bases fitting TRBD1. Germline CDR1 is WNHNN and CDR2 is SYGVQD (reference sequence). Germline trimming cut 6 bases from V and 5 bases from J; bases unmatched to any gene: 3. The CDR3 is made up of 13 amino acids. CDR3 sequence reads: CASSPGQGTEAFF. In DNA, the CDR3 is TGCGCCAGCAGCCCGGGACAGGGGACTGAAGCTTTCTTT.

The V gene is TRBV28, the J gene TRBJ2-1, with 7 bases fitting TRBD1. The germline CDR1 and CDR2 sequences are MDHEN and SYDVKM. Germline trimming cut 5 bases from V and 8 bases from J; bases unmatched to any gene: 15. There are 16 residues in the CDR3. The CDR3 sequence is CASSPTGRQGRYEQFF. DNA for the CDR3: TGTGCCAGCAGTCCCACGGGGCGACAGGGTAGGTATGAGCAGTTCTTC.

This chain joins TRBV19 and TRBJ2-1; the D gene is possibly TRBD2 (6 bases). With 3 bases removed from V and 7 bases from J, the gap between germline ends came to 10 bases. This CDR3 is built from 13 residues. Germline CDR1 is LNHDA and CDR2 is SQIVND (reference sequence). CDR3 nucleotides: TGTGCCAGTAGTATCCTTGGGGGGAATGAGCAGTTCTTC. Protein: CASSILGGNEQFF.

The V and J genes are TRBV10-1 and TRBJ2-7; 9 bases agree with TRBD1. Germline CDR1 WNHNN, CDR2 SYGVQD (reference sequence). CDR3 length: 14 amino acids. J gave up 6 bases and V 4 bases, and 7 bases lay outside the gene matches. CDR3 nucleotides: TGCGCCAGCAGTGCCAACAGGGGGCTGGGCGAGCAGTACTTC. This translates into CASSANRGLGEQYF.

A remark on this clone: Other DNA sequences in the sample encode the same CDR3. V gene TRBV19 combines with J gene TRBJ2-1; 7 bases agree with TRBD1. Germline V gene data show CDR1 as LNHDA and CDR2 as SQIVND (reference sequence). V trimming: 3 bases; J trimming: 0 bases; junction bases outside the gene matches: 2. CDR3 length: 15 amino acids. The CDR3 reads CASSMDRSSYNEQFF. The CDR3 coding sequence is TGTGCCAGTAGTATGGACAGGAGCTCCTACAATGAGCAGTTCTTC.

The V gene is TRBV7-6, the J gene TRBJ2-2; 7 bases match TRBD2. This CDR3 contains 16 residues. CDR1 and CDR2 (germline): SGHVS, FNYEAQ. The V and J ends lost 5 bases and 0 bases, in that order; junction bases with no gene match: 6. The CDR3 sequence is CASSPWGGANTGELFF. CDR3 DNA: TGTGCCAGCAGCCCTTGGGGGGGTGCGAACACCGGGGAGCTGTTTTTT.

The chain is built from TRBV7-8 and TRBJ2-4; D tentatively reads TRBD1 or TRBD2 (5 bases each). V dropped 6 bases and J dropped 0 bases, with 15 bases sitting between them. Germline assignment: CDR1 SGHVS and CDR2 FQNEAQ. The CDR3 length is 16 residues. CDR3 protein: CASSQEGSLAKNIQYF. The CDR3 bases are TGTGCCAGCAGTCAAGAGGGGAGTCTAGCCAAAAACATTCAGTACTTC. The full variable domain, its missing parts supplied by reference TRBV7-8 and TRBJ2-4, is GAGVSQSPRYKVAKRGQDVALRCDPISGHVSLFWYQQALGQGPEFLTYFQNEAQLDKSGLPSDRFFAERPEGSVSTLKIQRTQQEDSAVYLCASSQEGSLAKNIQYFGAGTRLSVL.

This CDR3 reads CASRPAGALGGELFF. In DNA form, the CDR3 reads TGTGCCAGCAGACCAGCGGGGGCCCTTGGCGGGGAGCTGTTTTTT. The chain combines TRBV14 with TRBJ2-2; 8 bases map to TRBD2. Germline V gene data show CDR1 as SGHDN and CDR2 as FVKESK. The CDR3 length is 15 residues. V lost 6 bases, J lost 7 bases, and 10 bases stayed unmatched.

This clone has a single count. The chain uses TRBV2 and TRBJ2-5; D may be TRBD2 (6 bases). The CDR3 sequence is 14 residues long. The V gene lost 2 bases and the J gene lost 2 bases, with 9 bases spanning the gap. CDR1 and CDR2 from the germline V gene are SNHLY and FYNNEI. The CDR3 DNA is TGTGCCAGCAGTGAACGCGGACTACAAGAGACCCAGTACTTC. It translates to CASSERGLQETQYF.

In its sample, this clone was seen a few times. The rearrangement uses TRBV12-3 or TRBV12-4 and TRBJ2-5, with TRBD2 matching 7 bases. This CDR3 contains 13 residues. V lost 6 bases, J lost 5 bases, and 6 bases stayed unmatched. The CDR3 reads CASSPTSLETQYF. CDR3 DNA sequence: TGTGCCAGCAGCCCGACTAGCCTGGAGACCCAGTACTTC.

V and J are TRBV18 and TRBJ1-5, with unresolved D. Germline lookup yields CDR1 KGHSH and CDR2 LQKENI. This CDR3 is 13 amino acids long. V was pared by 0 bases and J by 8 bases, with 8 bases between. Here the CDR3 DNA reads TGTGCCAGCTCACCACCTAGTTCTGAGCCCCAGCATTTT. Translating gives CASSPPSSEPQHF.

V gene TRBV15 combines with J gene TRBJ2-1; D might be TRBD2 (5 bases). Germline V gene lookup returns CDR1 LNHNV and CDR2 YYDKDF (reference sequence). Trimming removed 5 bases from V and 5 bases from J, with 16 bases in between. There are 15 residues in the CDR3. The DNA for the CDR3 is TGTGCCACCAGCGGATTGAGGACTCCCGACAATGAGCAGTTCTTC. Its translation is CATSGLRTPDNEQFF.

This clone was recorded once. The chain uses TRBV27 and TRBJ2-4; TRBD2 matches at 12 bases. The V segment lost 4 bases and the J segment 0 bases; nucleotides outside the gene matches: 4. CDR3 length: 17 amino acids. Germline V gene sequence: CDR1 MNHEY, CDR2 SMNVEV (reference sequence). CDR3 residues: CASSSRTSGVAKNIQYF. CDR3 DNA: TGTGCCAGCAGTTCTCGGACTAGCGGGGTAGCCAAAAACATTCAGTACTTC.

This sequence joins TRBV14 and TRBJ2-7, with TRBD1 matching over 7 bases. The CDR3 is 16 amino acids. V shed 1 base, J shed 2 bases, and the junction held 8 bases outside the gene matches. The germline V gene has CDR1 SGHDN and CDR2 FVKESK. CDR3 sequence reads: CASSQVGTAVTYEQYF. The DNA for the CDR3 is TGTGCCAGCAGCCAAGTTGGGACAGCCGTTACCTACGAGCAGTACTTC.

V and J are TRBV3-1 (or the pseudogene TRBV3-2) and TRBJ2-5; 9 bases fit TRBD2. This CDR3 spans 18 amino acids. CDR1 is LGHDT and CDR2 is YNNKEL in the germline V gene (reference sequence). V was pared by 1 base and J by 2 bases, with 11 bases of the junction left unmatched. The CDR3: CASSQVAPPAGGQETQYF. The CDR3 DNA sequence: TGTGCCAGCAGCCAAGTTGCCCCCCCGGCGGGGGGGCAAGAGACCCAGTACTTC.

CDR3 coding DNA: TGCGCCAGCAGTGAGAGTTTGTTACTTGGGAACAGAGAGCAGTTCTTC. Its protein product is CASSESLLLGNREQFF. The J gene is TRBJ2-1, the V gene TRBV10-2; D is ambiguous. This CDR3 region has 16 residues. V shed 2 bases and J shed 10 bases, with 21 bases lying between them. Per germline, CDR1 WSHSY and CDR2 SAAADI.